The 8 T cell receptor beta chains given below trace back to one sample, sequenced in a study of blood T cell dynamics during melanoma immunotherapy. The time point: pre-treatment baseline. Libraries were prepared by immunoSEQ multiplex PCR; TCRdb keeps only in-frame clonotypes and omits some of them. Here the sample spans approximately 15,000 clones, around 84% being singletons. Sequenced here: blood, sampled from a patient treated with checkpoint blockade. The receptors were gathered from a human donor with melanoma.

The rearrangement links TRBV2 to TRBJ1-2; no firm D call. The CDR3 consists of 17 residues. Trimming took off 3 bases at V and 8 bases at J, with 25 bases between the two ends. Germline V gene data show CDR1 as SNHLY and CDR2 as FYNNEI. The CDR3 coding sequence is TGTGCCAGCAGTGACGTAGATTTTTGGGCAGGCAGGAAGGGCTACACCTTC. Its protein product is CASSDVDFWAGRKGYTF.

This chain links TRBV7-9 with TRBJ2-4; no clear D gene. CDR3 size: 12 residues. Germline V gene lookup returns CDR1 SEHNR and CDR2 FQNEAQ (reference sequence). Trimming cost V 5 bases and J 5 bases, with 7 bases left between them. Written as DNA, the CDR3 is TGTGCCAGCAGCAGAGACGAAAACATTCAGTACTTC. As protein: CASSRDENIQYF.

This clone appeared a single time. This chain joins TRBV18 and TRBJ1-3; 9 nucleotides line up with TRBD1. Germline V gene sequence: CDR1 KGHSH, CDR2 LQKENI. The CDR3 spans 16 residues. The junction had 3 bases not matched to a gene; V was cut back by 3 bases and J by 0 bases. The CDR3 DNA follows: TGTGCCAGCTCACCCGGGACAGGGAACTCTGGAAACACCATATATTTT. This gives the protein CASSPGTGNSGNTIYF.

The rearrangement uses TRBV2 and TRBJ2-4, with a weak D call TRBD1 (5 bases). Germline CDR1 SNHLY, CDR2 FYNNEI. V lost 7 bases and J 1 base, leaving 20 bases between the germline ends. The CDR3 contains 17 residues. Here the CDR3 reads CASTTPLDRPAKNIQYF. Written as DNA, the CDR3 is TGTGCCAGCACGACCCCCTTAGACAGACCCGCCAAAAACATTCAGTACTTC.

The chain combines TRBV25-1 with TRBJ1-5; D possibly corresponds to TRBD1 (6 bases). The germline CDR1 and CDR2 sequences are MGHDK and SYGVNS. This CDR3 region has 15 residues. Trimming removed 1 base at V and 6 bases at J, with 13 bases between. CDR3: CASSESDRYTQPQHF. In nucleotides, the CDR3 is TGTGCCAGCAGTGAATCAGACAGGTATACTCAGCCCCAGCATTTT.

This clone was seen a single time. The chain's CDR3 is CASSLVPGASYEQYF. CDR3 coding DNA: TGCGCCAGCAGCTTAGTACCGGGGGCTTCCTACGAGCAGTACTTC. The chain joins TRBV5-1 to TRBJ2-7, with D perhaps TRBD1 or TRBD2 (6 bases each). CDR1 is SGHRS and CDR2 is YFSETQ in the germline V gene. V lost 2 bases to trimming and J lost 1 base, with 13 bases between them. The CDR3 covers 15 residues.

This clone turned up a few times. The V gene is TRBV7-9, the J gene TRBJ2-5, with 9 positions matching TRBD2. J was trimmed by 5 bases and V by 5 bases; bases with no gene match: 9. CDR1 SEHNR and CDR2 FQNEAQ come from the germline V gene (reference sequence). CDR3 length: 15 amino acids. The CDR3 region has the DNA TGTGCCAGCAGCGGTAGCGGGGGCTCACGGGAGACCCAGTACTTC. This encodes CASSGSGGSRETQYF.

The rearrangement uses TRBV7-3 and TRBJ1-1, with TRBD1 as a possible D gene (5 bases). Germline V CDR1 and CDR2: SGHTA, FQGTGA. V was cut by 8 bases and J by 1 base, with 8 bases left in between. The CDR3 has 12 amino acids. The CDR3 DNA is TGTGCCAGCGGACACCCGAACACTGAAGCTTTCTTT. Its translation: CASGHPNTEAFF.